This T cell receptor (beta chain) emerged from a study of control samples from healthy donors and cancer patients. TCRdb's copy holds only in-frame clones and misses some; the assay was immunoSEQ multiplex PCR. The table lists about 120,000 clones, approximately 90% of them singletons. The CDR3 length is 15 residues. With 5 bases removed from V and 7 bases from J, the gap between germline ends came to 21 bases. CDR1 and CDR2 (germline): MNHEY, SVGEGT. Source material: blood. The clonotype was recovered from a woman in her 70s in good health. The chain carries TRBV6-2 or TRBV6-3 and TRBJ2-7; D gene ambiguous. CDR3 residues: CASSNLDSTYGEQYF. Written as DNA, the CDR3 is TGTGCCAGCAGTAACCTTGACTCTACCTACGGGGAGCAGTACTTC.